A selection of T cell receptor beta chains follows, all from one sample in a study of cytomegalovirus exposure and HLA in healthy donors. Data came from immunoSEQ multiplex PCR; TCRdb stores just in-frame clones and leaves some out. This table has 150,000 or so clones, 77% appearing once. Sample: PBMCs. The source is a male donor in good health and CMV-seropositive. The conserved cysteine and the conserved F or W are not part of the CDR3 here. Each record gives: CDR3 protein, V gene, CDR3 length, J gene.

ASSPTAGGGAF	TRBV9	11	TRBJ1-1
ASTQTASLSYGEQF	TRBV6-6	14	TRBJ2-1
ASSPNRGDGEQY	TRBV28	12	TRBJ2-7
ASSRLAGSYNEQF	TRBV7-8	13	TRBJ2-1
ASSRRGGLDEQY	TRBV13	12	TRBJ2-7
ASSLRTGPDSPLH	TRBV4-2	13	TRBJ1-6
ASSSGTGREEQY	TRBV5-6	12	TRBJ2-7
ASSPPVRSSYEQY	TRBV11-2	13	TRBJ2-7
ASSQLPSVGQRSYEQY	TRBV4-1	16	TRBJ2-7
ASSPGDRRVYGYT	TRBV18	13	TRBJ1-2
ASSLVAQNTGELF	TRBV11-2	13	TRBJ2-2
ASSPTGDFHEQF	TRBV4-2	12	TRBJ2-1
ASSFLAGRNEQF	TRBV27	12	TRBJ2-1
ASARGSTDTQY	TRBV28	11	TRBJ2-3
ASSHKASNTGELF	TRBV4-1	13	TRBJ2-2
ASRGGGARYGYT	TRBV6-1	12	TRBJ1-2
ASTGVAGAGEQY	TRBV28	12	TRBJ2-7
ASRDRVNTEAF	TRBV5-4	11	TRBJ1-1
ASSLGTQRGQPQH	TRBV5-1	13	TRBJ1-5
ASSLEASGTYEQY	TRBV11-3	13	TRBJ2-7
ASSDTGGEVGELF	TRBV5-1	13	TRBJ2-2
SVGASGSYEQY	TRBV29-1	11	TRBJ2-7
ASSDGARETQY	TRBV25-1	11	TRBJ2-5
ASSYSGRGSEAF	TRBV6-5	12	TRBJ1-1